This entry lists 27 T cell receptor beta chains sequenced from one sample in a study of T cells in tumors after PD-1 blockade. TCRdb's copy holds only in-frame clones and misses some; the assay was immunoSEQ multiplex PCR. Seen here are nearly 25,000 clones, nearly 85% observed once, and the top ten hold about 12%. Material: PBMCs, obtained after anti-PD-1 treatment. These receptors originate from a human donor with basal cell carcinoma.

The rearrangement uses TRBV12-5 and TRBJ1-6; D unclear. The CDR3 runs to 14 residues. Trimming left V 6 bases short and J 4 bases short, with 10 bases between. The germline CDR1 and CDR2 sequences are LGHNT and FRNRAP. CDR3 region: CASGLGLYNSPLHF. DNA of the CDR3: TGTGCTAGTGGGCTGGGATTATATAATTCACCCCTCCACTTT.

The table lists this clone with a count of one. The CDR3 region has the DNA TGTGCCAGCAGGTATAGGCTTGGCGGGGAGCTGTTTTTT. This codes for CASRYRLGGELFF. The chain employs TRBV2 and TRBJ2-2, with D uncertain. Germline CDR1 SNHLY, CDR2 FYNNEI. V lost 6 bases to trimming and J lost 7 bases, with 12 bases between them. This CDR3 comprises 13 residues.

The V call is TRBV28, the J call TRBJ1-2; D uncertain. The V end lost 2 bases, the J end lost 3 bases, and 10 bases lay between the germline ends. The germline gives CDR1 MDHEN, CDR2 SYDVKM. This CDR3 has 14 residues. The CDR3: CASSLVTGHYGYTF. The CDR3 bases are TGTGCCAGCAGTTTAGTTACTGGGCACTATGGCTACACCTTC.

The gene calls are TRBV7-3 and TRBJ2-1, with 13 bases that match TRBD2. This CDR3 has 15 residues. Germline CDR1 is SGHTA and CDR2 is FQGTGA. The V and J ends lost 5 bases and 8 bases, in that order; junction bases with no gene match: 6. The CDR3 sequence: CASSRTSGGGYEQFF. The CDR3 coding sequence is TGTGCCAGCAGCAGGACTAGCGGGGGCGGGTATGAGCAGTTCTTC.

This rearrangement joins TRBV5-1 to TRBJ2-7; 9 nucleotides agree with TRBD1. Germline assignment: CDR1 SGHRS and CDR2 YFSETQ. The CDR3 sequence is 17 residues long. Trimming removed 2 bases from V and 1 base from J; junction bases left unmatched: 10. CDR3 region: CASSFRSTGGVSYEQYF. In nucleotides, the CDR3 is TGCGCCAGCAGCTTTCGCTCGACAGGGGGAGTGTCCTACGAGCAGTACTTC.

The CDR3 loop reads CASSYRGGTDTQYF. The CDR3, as DNA: TGCGCCAGCTCATACAGGGGAGGCACAGATACGCAGTATTTT. This chain uses TRBV5-1 with TRBJ2-3; 7 nucleotides match TRBD1. V lost 7 bases to trimming and J lost 1 base; unmatched junction nucleotides: 6. CDR1 and CDR2 (germline): SGHRS, YFSETQ. The CDR3 length is 14 residues.

The V and J genes are TRBV2 and TRBJ1-1; TRBD1 aligns across 9 bases. This CDR3 has 14 residues. Trimming cost V 6 bases and J 1 base; bases outside gene matches: 3. Germline V gene sequence: CDR1 SNHLY, CDR2 FYNNEI. DNA of the CDR3: TGTGCCAGCAGGGGGGACAGGGAGAACACTGAAGCTTTCTTT. Protein sequence: CASRGDRENTEAFF. Complete variable domain (other parts from reference TRBV2 and TRBJ1-1): EPEVTQTPSHQVTQMGQEVILRCVPISNHLYFYWYRQILGQKVEFLVSFYNNEISEKSEIFDDQFSVERPDGSNFTLKIRSTKLEDSAMYFCASRGDRENTEAFFGQGTRLTVV.

The chain employs TRBV28 and TRBJ1-2; D call uncertain. There are 14 residues in the CDR3. Trimming removed 2 bases at V and 3 bases at J, with 10 bases between. CDR1 is MDHEN, CDR2 SYDVKM, per germline. The CDR3 is CASSLVIRYYGYTF. The CDR3 bases are TGTGCCAGCAGTTTAGTAATCAGATACTATGGCTACACCTTC.

J is TRBJ2-7 and V is TRBV6-5, with 9 bases fitting TRBD2. The CDR3 covers 15 residues. Trimming took 4 bases from V and 4 from J; bases not matched to a gene: 8. Germline V gene lookup returns CDR1 MNHEY and CDR2 SVGAGI. The CDR3 here is CASSLYPSGEYEQYF. The CDR3 DNA sequence: TGTGCCAGCAGTTTGTACCCTAGCGGGGAATACGAGCAGTACTTC.

The chain carries TRBV7-2 and TRBJ1-3; D perhaps matches TRBD1 (6 bases). CDR1 is SGHTA, CDR2 FQGNSA, per germline. CDR3 size: 15 residues. Trimming removed 4 bases from V and 0 bases from J, with 10 bases in between. CDR3 DNA: TGTGCCAGCAGCTATGGACAGTACTCTGGAAACACCATATATTTT. Amino acids: CASSYGQYSGNTIYF.

The chain joins TRBV27 to TRBJ1-2, with D perhaps matching TRBD1 (5 bases). This CDR3 is 15 amino acids long. The ends were cut back, 8 bases at V and 6 bases at J, with 22 bases in the middle. Germline CDR1 is MNHEY and CDR2 is SMNVEV (reference sequence). The CDR3 bases are TGTGCCAGCCGGTTCTTACAGGCCCCCTGGGATGGCTACACCTTC. It encodes CASRFLQAPWDGYTF.

V usage is TRBV5-6 and J usage is TRBJ1-2, with D perhaps matching TRBD1 (5 bases). Trimming left V 4 bases short and J 2 bases short, with 15 bases between. The CDR3 consists of 15 residues. In germline, CDR1 is SGHDT, CDR2 YYEEEE. CDR3 bases: TGTGCCAGCAGCCTAGTAGCGGGGGACAACTATGGCTACACCTTC. It translates to CASSLVAGDNYGYTF.

The chain joins TRBV28 to TRBJ2-3, with 7 bases identical to TRBD2. V was pared by 5 bases and J by 3 bases, with 5 bases of the junction left unmatched. The CDR3 is made up of 14 amino acids. Germline V gene sequence: CDR1 MDHEN, CDR2 SYDVKM. For the CDR3, the DNA is TGTGCCAGCAGTCAGCAGCGGGGAACAGATACGCAGTATTTT. Its protein is CASSQQRGTDTQYF.

This clone came up once. The chain employs TRBV18 and TRBJ1-3; D uncertain. This CDR3 has 15 amino acids. The V gene lost 4 bases and the J gene lost 0 bases, with 10 bases spanning the gap. The germline V gene encodes CDR1 KGHSH and CDR2 LQKENI. The CDR3 protein is CASSRTADSGNTIYF. In nucleotides, the CDR3 is TGTGCCAGCTCACGCACGGCCGACTCTGGAAACACCATATATTTT.

This chain connects TRBV29-1 to TRBJ1-1, with no clear D. V lost 7 bases and J 8 bases, leaving 17 bases between the germline ends. The germline gives CDR1 SQVTM, CDR2 ANQGSEA. The CDR3 is 12 amino acids. The CDR3 protein is CSALEGRKEAFF. Here the CDR3 DNA reads TGCAGCGCCCTCGAGGGAAGGAAGGAAGCTTTCTTT.

V is TRBV10-3 and J is TRBJ1-4; tentatively, D is TRBD1 (6 bases). Trimming left V 10 bases short and J 6 bases short, with 12 bases between. Germline CDR1 ENHRY, CDR2 SYGVKD. This CDR3 is built from 12 residues. The CDR3 sequence: CATRKGDEKLFF. The CDR3 region has the DNA TGTGCCACCCGAAAGGGGGATGAAAAACTGTTTTTT.

This clone was found once. V usage is TRBV6-5 and J usage is TRBJ2-1, with TRBD2 identical over 9 bases. Trimming took 6 bases from V and 5 from J; bases not matched to a gene: 8. This CDR3 comprises 15 residues. Germline V gives CDR1 MNHEY, CDR2 SVGAGI. As DNA, the CDR3 is TGTGCCAGCAGCTCCGGGACTAGCCTGAACAATGAGCAGTTCTTC. It translates to CASSSGTSLNNEQFF.

The chain joins TRBV24-1 to TRBJ2-3; TRBD2 matches 10 bases. Germline V lookup: CDR1 KGHDR, CDR2 SFDVKD. This CDR3 has 16 amino acids. V dropped 3 bases and J dropped 5; count of bases not matched to a gene: 7. The CDR3 nucleotides read TGTGCCACCAGTGATCCTAGCGGGGGCACTCAAGATACGCAGTATTTT. Amino acids: CATSDPSGGTQDTQYF.

V gene TRBV30 combines with J gene TRBJ1-6; D is unresolved. This CDR3 is 16 amino acids long. CDR1 is GTSNPN, CDR2 SVGIG, per germline (reference sequence). V lost 3 bases, J lost 0 bases, and 12 bases lay in between. The CDR3 coding sequence is TGTGCCTGGAGCAGGCCCCCGAGCTCCTATAATTCACCCCTCCACTTT. Translated: CAWSRPPSSYNSPLHF.

This clone was detected only once. V gene TRBV5-4 combines with J gene TRBJ2-7, with no clear D. The V gene lost 0 bases and the J gene lost 3 bases, with 10 bases spanning the gap. Germline V CDR1 and CDR2: SGHNT, YYREEE (reference sequence). This CDR3 comprises 14 residues. Written as DNA, the CDR3 is TGTGCCAGCAGCTTGGGGCAGGATGACTACGAGCAGTACTTC. Protein: CASSLGQDDYEQYF.

The genes are TRBV5-1 and TRBJ1-5, with D possibly matching TRBD1 (6 bases). This CDR3 has 15 residues. Trimming took off 4 bases at V and 7 bases at J, with 18 bases between the two ends. The germline V gene has CDR1 SGHRS and CDR2 YFSETQ. CDR3 residues: CASSAQPGATQPQHF. The CDR3, as DNA: TGCGCCAGCAGCGCCCAACCGGGGGCGACGCAGCCCCAGCATTTT.

The chain carries TRBV7-9 and TRBJ2-7; possible D gene TRBD2, 6 bases. V was pared by 0 bases and J by 2 bases, with 8 bases between. The CDR3 totals 14 residues. From germline, CDR1 is SEHNR and CDR2 FQNEAQ (reference sequence). CDR3 bases: TGTGCCAGCAGCTTAGCGGAGGGAACCTACGAGCAGTACTTC. This codes for CASSLAEGTYEQYF.

This clone appeared once. The V call is TRBV6-1, the J call TRBJ1-2; no firm D call. Germline V gives CDR1 MNHNS, CDR2 SASEGT. The CDR3 consists of 15 residues. V was shortened by 2 bases and J by 4 bases, with 14 bases between the two germline ends. The CDR3 region is CASSESPAGSYGYTF. The CDR3 DNA is TGTGCCAGCAGTGAAAGTCCGGCAGGATCCTATGGCTACACCTTC.

This chain joins TRBV7-9 and TRBJ1-1; D not certain. Trimming took 1 base from V and 4 from J, leaving 4 bases between them. The CDR3 has 12 amino acids. CDR1 SEHNR and CDR2 FQNEAQ come from the germline V gene (reference sequence). This chain's CDR3 is CASSLVVTEAFF. In nucleotides, the CDR3 is TGTGCCAGCAGCTTAGTGGTCACTGAAGCTTTCTTT. Full variable domain (missing parts from reference TRBV7-9 and TRBJ1-1): DTGVSQNPRHKITKRGQNVTFRCDPISEHNRLYWYRQTLGQGPEFLTYFQNEAQLEKSRLLSDRFSAERPKGSFSTLEIQRTEQGDSAMYLCASSLVVTEAFFGQGTRLTVV.

The V gene is TRBV6-5, the J gene TRBJ2-3; D possibly corresponds to TRBD1 (5 bases). Per the germline V gene, CDR1 is MNHEY and CDR2 is SVGAGI. CDR3 length: 13 residues. V dropped 5 bases and J dropped 5 bases, with 11 bases sitting between them. The CDR3 is CASSTRGRDTQYF. As DNA, the CDR3 is TGTGCCAGCAGTACAAGGGGCAGAGATACGCAGTATTTT.

The V and J genes are TRBV7-9 and TRBJ2-1; 10 bases are a match to TRBD2. This CDR3 comprises 14 residues. Germline V gene sequence: CDR1 SEHNR, CDR2 FQNEAQ (reference sequence). Trimming at V came to 7 bases and at J to 3 bases, leaving 3 bases not matched to a gene. The DNA for the CDR3 is TGTGCCAGCATACCTAGCGGGAGCTACAATGAGCAGTTCTTC. It codes for CASIPSGSYNEQFF.

This chain links TRBV27 with TRBJ1-5; D unresolved. CDR3 size: 15 residues. Trimming stripped 3 bases from V and 7 bases from J, with 16 bases between. The germline V gene encodes CDR1 MNHEY and CDR2 SMNVEV (reference sequence). The CDR3 protein is CASSLRAIIGQPQHF. CDR3 in DNA: TGTGCCAGCAGTTTGCGGGCAATAATAGGGCAGCCCCAGCATTTT.